These 24 T cell receptor beta chains were sequenced from one sample in a study of regulatory T cells in long-lasting Graves disease. Time point in this sample: newly diagnosed GD, antithyroid drugs for less than 3 months. PBMC-derived RNA was used for the TCR library. Construction of TCR beta libraries relied on iRepertoire HTBI primers and on Arm-PCR targeting CDR3 regions. TCRdb processed the multiplex PCR reads anew with MiXCR; each CDR3 protein has one entry. The repertoire holds around 250,000 distinct CDR3 sequences, approximately 18% seen once, with 13% to 15% in the top ten. These data also featured in a second study, about T cells in Graves' hyperthyroidism and ophthalmopathy.

Sequenced here: peripheral blood mononuclear cells (PBMCs), sampled at new diagnosis, from a patient treated with antithyroid drugs. These receptors were collected from a woman aged 25-40 years with Graves disease.

This clonotype showed up just a few times. V gene TRBV10-3 combines with J gene TRBJ1-2; D is perhaps TRBD1 (6 bases). Trimming stripped 5 bases from V and 2 bases from J, with 12 bases between. Germline CDR1 ENHRY, CDR2 SYGVKD. The CDR3 has 14 residues. The CDR3 nucleotides are TGTGCCATCAGTCCCGGGACAATAAACTATGGCTACACCTTC. It specifies CAISPGTINYGYTF.

This clonotype was seen ten or more times. This chain connects TRBV4-2 to TRBJ1-1; D perhaps matches TRBD1 (6 bases). The CDR3 has 14 amino acids. Trimming shortened V by 1 base and J by 4 bases, and 10 bases separated the two germline ends. Per germline, CDR1 LGHNA and CDR2 YNFKEQ. The CDR3, as DNA: TGTGCCAGCAGCCAAGTTTTAGGGGGCACTGAAGCTTTCTTT. This codes for CASSQVLGGTEAFF.

This clonotype was counted many times. The V call is TRBV5-1, the J call TRBJ2-5; D call uncertain. The ends were cut back, 4 bases at V and 5 bases at J, with 12 bases in the middle. The CDR3 has 13 residues. Per the germline V gene, CDR1 is SGHRS and CDR2 is YFSETQ. The CDR3 coding sequence is TGCGCCAGCAGCCAGTGGGGAATGGAGACCCAGTACTTC. Residues: CASSQWGMETQYF.

As concerns this clonotype: This clone may be a read error of a much larger clone one base away. J is TRBJ1-6 and V is TRBV2; D not resolved. V gave up 7 bases and J gave up 2 bases, with 12 bases separating them. The CDR3 covers 15 residues. In germline, CDR1 is SNHLY, CDR2 FYNNEI. CDR3 residues: CASNLEVPYNSPLHF. Written as DNA, the CDR3 is TGTGCCAGCAACTTGGAGGTCCCCTATAATTCACCCCTCCACTTT.

The chain has TRBV11-2 and TRBJ1-1; 7 bases map to TRBD1. V lost 1 base to trimming and J lost 1 base; unmatched junction nucleotides: 6. CDR1 SGHAT and CDR2 FQNNGV come from the germline V gene. The length of the CDR3 is 16 residues. The CDR3 DNA reads TGTGCCAGCAGCTTAGGCACAGGGGTAACGAACACTGAAGCTTTCTTT. This gives the protein CASSLGTGVTNTEAFF.

This clonotype was seen repeatedly, ten times or more. This chain links TRBV4-2 with TRBJ1-2; 10 bases are a match to TRBD1. The V gene's germline CDR1 is LGHNA and CDR2 YNFKEQ. This CDR3 has 14 amino acids. Trimming cost V 3 bases and J 7 bases; bases outside gene matches: 5. The CDR3 protein is CASSQTDRGGGYTF. CDR3 DNA: TGTGCCAGCAGCCAGACGGACAGGGGGGGTGGCTACACCTTC.

This clonotype was seen at least ten times. The chain uses TRBV7-2 and TRBJ1-1, with D unresolved. The CDR3 is 16 residues long. V gave up 2 bases and J gave up 3 bases, with 16 bases separating them. Germline V gives CDR1 SGHTA, CDR2 FQGNSA. The CDR3: CASSLIPLISHTEAFF. In DNA, the CDR3 is TGTGCCAGCAGCTTAATCCCCCTCATTTCACACACTGAAGCTTTCTTT.

This clonotype was seen many times. This chain joins TRBV20-1 and TRBJ2-1; no definite D call. The V gene's germline CDR1 is DFQATT and CDR2 SNEGSKA (reference sequence). The V gene lost 5 bases and the J gene lost 9 bases, with 17 bases spanning the gap. CDR3 length: 13 amino acids. The DNA of the CDR3 is TGCAGTGCTGACGGACCCCTTGGCCCTGAGCAGTTCTTC. It yields the protein CSADGPLGPEQFF.

This clonotype is a singleton in its sample. A much larger clone lies a single base off, so this may be a read error. The chain combines TRBV3-1 with TRBJ1-4; no reliable D call. Trimming left V 4 bases short and J 0 bases short, with 9 bases between. This CDR3 comprises 15 residues. Germline V CDR1 and CDR2: LGHDT, YNNKEL (reference sequence). The CDR3 coding sequence is TGTGCCAGCAGCCGATTGTCGACAACTAATGAAAAACTGTTTTTT. Translated: CASSRLSTTNEKLFF.

This clonotype was observed many times. The chain employs TRBV29-1 and TRBJ2-7, with 7 bases identical to TRBD1. V was pared by 5 bases and J by 3 bases, with 10 bases of the junction left unmatched. The length of the CDR3 is 14 residues. Germline lookup yields CDR1 SQVTM and CDR2 ANQGSEA. The CDR3 is CSVFGTEDSYEQYF. CDR3 DNA: TGCAGCGTTTTCGGGACAGAAGATAGCTACGAGCAGTACTTC.

Many counts were recorded for this clonotype. This chain joins TRBV2 and TRBJ1-1; D is perhaps TRBD1 (6 bases). Germline loops: CDR1 SNHLY, CDR2 FYNNEI. The CDR3 runs to 11 residues. V was clipped by 8 bases and J by 8 bases, with 12 bases between them. The CDR3 DNA reads as TGTGCCAGCGTTGTGGGACAAGAAGCTTTCTTT. This encodes CASVVGQEAFF. Full variable domain (remainder filled in from reference TRBV2 and TRBJ1-1): EPEVTQTPSHQVTQMGQEVILRCVPISNHLYFYWYRQILGQKVEFLVSFYNNEISEKSEIFDDQFSVERPDGSNFTLKIRSTKLEDSAMYFCASVVGQEAFFGQGTRLTVV.

At least ten counts were recorded for this clonotype. The V and J genes are TRBV5-1 and TRBJ2-3; 12 positions agree with TRBD2. Trimming cost V 4 bases and J 1 base; bases outside gene matches: 10. The CDR3 consists of 18 residues. Per germline, CDR1 SGHRS and CDR2 YFSETQ. The CDR3 region has the DNA TGCGCCAGCAGCGCAACCCCTAGGACTAGCGGGGGCACAGATACGCAGTATTTT. Protein sequence: CASSATPRTSGGTDTQYF.

There are many counts of this clonotype. The chain is built from TRBV20-1 and TRBJ2-1, with TRBD2 identical over 7 bases. The CDR3 spans 13 residues. V lost 4 bases to trimming and J lost 4 bases; unmatched junction nucleotides: 4. Germline V gene sequence: CDR1 DFQATT, CDR2 SNEGSKA (reference sequence). In DNA form, the CDR3 reads TGCAGTGCTAAAAGCGGGGATTACAATGAGCAGTTCTTC. Translation: CSAKSGDYNEQFF.

This sequence joins TRBV12-3 or TRBV12-4 and TRBJ2-2; the D gene is possibly TRBD1 (6 bases). This CDR3 is built from 15 residues. The V and J ends lost 5 bases and 1 base respectively, with 11 bases between them. CDR3 coding DNA: TGTGCCAGCAGTCGGGACATCTGGAACACCGGGGAGCTGTTTTTT. This translates into CASSRDIWNTGELFF.

This clonotype has a count of ten or more. V and J are TRBV5-5 and TRBJ1-2, with D possibly matching TRBD1 (6 bases). The V end was cut by 0 bases, the J end by 6 bases, with 18 bases between. From germline, CDR1 is SGHKS and CDR2 YYEKEE (reference sequence). This CDR3 region has 16 residues. CDR3 in DNA: TGTGCCAGCAGCTTGGGGCCGGCGGAGGGGGAGAATGGCTACACCTTC. The encoded protein is CASSLGPAEGENGYTF.

On this clonotype itself: A single base separates this from a much larger clone, so it may be a read error. This sequence joins TRBV2 and TRBJ2-4; D not resolved. CDR1 is SNHLY, CDR2 FYNNEI, per germline. The CDR3 sequence is 15 residues long. Here the CDR3 DNA reads TGTGCCAGCACCCACTCCGACACGGCCAAAAACATTCAGTGCTTC. Its translation is CASTHSDTAKNIQCF.

This clonotype occurred many times. The chain uses TRBV9 and TRBJ1-1; D call uncertain. This CDR3 comprises 13 residues. V shed 7 bases and J shed 0 bases, with 10 bases lying between them. Germline loops: CDR1 SGDLS, CDR2 YYNGEE. This chain's CDR3 is CASSPRLNTEAFF. The CDR3 bases are TGTGCCAGCTCACCACGGCTGAACACTGAAGCTTTCTTT.

The CDR3, as DNA: TGTGCCATCAGTGAAGAAGTCGGGACAGAGGAGACCCAGTACTTC. Protein sequence: CAISEEVGTEETQYF. The chain uses TRBV10-3 and TRBJ2-5, with TRBD1 identical over 7 bases. CDR1 and CDR2 (germline): ENHRY, SYGVKD. The trim removed 3 bases at V and 5 bases at J, leaving 9 bases unmatched. The CDR3 sequence is 15 residues long.

The chain joins TRBV18 to TRBJ2-2; D might be TRBD1 or TRBD2, each matching 5 bases. The CDR3 is 15 residues long. The germline CDR1 and CDR2 sequences are KGHSH and LQKENI. Trimming removed 6 bases from V and 4 bases from J, with 15 bases in between. The CDR3 protein is CASSPRDDSTGELFF. Written as DNA, the CDR3 is TGTGCCAGCTCCCCCCGGGACGATTCCACCGGGGAGCTGTTTTTT.

The table lists this clonotype with a few counts. It may be a read error: a sequence one base away is much more abundant. This rearrangement joins TRBV20-1 to TRBJ2-2; 8 bases agree with TRBD1. CDR3 length: 15 amino acids. Germline V gene data show CDR1 as DFQATT and CDR2 as SNEGSKA (reference sequence). The CDR3 DNA follows: TGCAGTGTTAGAGTGTACAGGGGGAATGCCGGGGAGCTGTTTTTT. This encodes CSVRVYRGNAGELFF.

This clonotype was observed a few times. Given a much more abundant clone one base away, this may be a read error. The chain recombines TRBV2 with TRBJ2-2; TRBD1 might be the D (6 bases). Germline V lookup: CDR1 SNHLY, CDR2 FYNNEI. CDR3 length equals 15 residues. The CDR3 is CASTIQGPNTGELVF. In nucleotides, the CDR3 is TGTGCCAGCACCATACAGGGCCCGAACACCGGGGAGCTGGTTTTT.

This clonotype was seen repeatedly, ten times or more. V usage is TRBV3-1 and J usage is TRBJ2-1; possible D gene TRBD2, 6 bases. Germline V gene data show CDR1 as LGHDT and CDR2 as YNNKEL (reference sequence). V was cut by 7 bases and J by 8 bases, with 18 bases left in between. The CDR3 is 14 residues long. The CDR3 protein is CASTLEGLQDEQFF. CDR3 DNA: TGTGCCAGCACCTTGGAGGGGTTACAGGATGAGCAGTTCTTC.

This clonotype has ten or more counts. J is TRBJ2-7 and V is TRBV19; 12 bases map to TRBD2. V shed 3 bases and J 6 bases; nucleotides not matched to a gene: 3. The CDR3 totals 14 residues. Germline CDR1 and CDR2: LNHDA and SQIVND (reference sequence). Here the CDR3 DNA reads TGTGCCAGTAGTATTAGACTAGCGGGGGTCGAGCAGTACTTC. Its protein is CASSIRLAGVEQYF.

The rearrangement links TRBV5-1 to TRBJ2-3, with D hard to call. The germline gives CDR1 SGHRS, CDR2 YFSETQ. CDR3 size: 13 residues. The V end lost 2 bases, the J end lost 5 bases, and 9 bases lay between the germline ends. Here the CDR3 DNA reads TGCGCCAGCAGCTTCATAATCGAAGATACGCAGTATTTT. Translated: CASSFIIEDTQYF. Full variable domain (remainder filled in from reference TRBV5-1 and TRBJ2-3): KAGVTQTPRYLIKTRGQQVTLSCSPISGHRSVSWYQQTPGQGLQFLFEYFSETQRNKGNFPGRFSGRQFSNSRSEMNVSTLELGDSALYLCASSFIIEDTQYFGPGTRLTVL.